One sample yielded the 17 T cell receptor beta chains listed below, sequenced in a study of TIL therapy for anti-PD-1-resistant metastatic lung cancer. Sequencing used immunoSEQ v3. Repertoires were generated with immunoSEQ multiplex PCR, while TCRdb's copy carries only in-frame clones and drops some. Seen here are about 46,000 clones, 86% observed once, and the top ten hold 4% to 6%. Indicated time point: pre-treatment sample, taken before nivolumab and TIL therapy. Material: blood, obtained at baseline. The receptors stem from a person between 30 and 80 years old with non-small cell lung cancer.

The CDR3 loop is CASSQTSGSNQPQHF. The CDR3 nucleotides read TGTGCCAGCAGCCAAACGTCAGGTAGCAATCAGCCCCAGCATTTT. The gene calls are TRBV3-1 (or the pseudogene TRBV3-2) and TRBJ1-5; D call uncertain. CDR3 length: 15 residues. CDR1 and CDR2 (germline): LGHDT, YNNKEL (reference sequence). The V end was cut by 2 bases, the J end by 0 bases, with 8 bases between.

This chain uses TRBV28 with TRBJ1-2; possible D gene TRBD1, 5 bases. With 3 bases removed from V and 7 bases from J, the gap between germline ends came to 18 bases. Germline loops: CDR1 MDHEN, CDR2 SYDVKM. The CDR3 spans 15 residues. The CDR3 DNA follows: TGTGCCAGCAGTTTGGAGGGGAGGGGTCAAGCTGGCTACACCTTC. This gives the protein CASSLEGRGQAGYTF.

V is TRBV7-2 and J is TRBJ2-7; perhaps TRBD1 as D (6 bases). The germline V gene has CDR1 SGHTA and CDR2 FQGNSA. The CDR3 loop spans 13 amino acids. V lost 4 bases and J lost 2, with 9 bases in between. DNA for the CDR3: TGTGCCAGCAGCTCGGGACATACCTACGAGCAGTACTTC. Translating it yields CASSSGHTYEQYF.

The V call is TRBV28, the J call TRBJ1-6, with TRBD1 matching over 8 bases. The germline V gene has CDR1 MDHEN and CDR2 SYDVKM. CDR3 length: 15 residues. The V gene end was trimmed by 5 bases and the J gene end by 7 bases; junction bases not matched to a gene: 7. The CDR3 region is CASSPDRVNNSPLHF. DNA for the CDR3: TGTGCCAGCAGTCCGGACAGGGTAAACAATTCACCCCTCCACTTT.

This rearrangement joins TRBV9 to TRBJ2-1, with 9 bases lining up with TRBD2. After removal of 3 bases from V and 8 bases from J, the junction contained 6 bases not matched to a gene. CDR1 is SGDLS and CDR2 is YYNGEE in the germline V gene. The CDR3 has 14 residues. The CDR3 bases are TGTGCCAGCAGCGATGCTAGCGGGGTTGATGAGCAGTTCTTC. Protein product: CASSDASGVDEQFF.

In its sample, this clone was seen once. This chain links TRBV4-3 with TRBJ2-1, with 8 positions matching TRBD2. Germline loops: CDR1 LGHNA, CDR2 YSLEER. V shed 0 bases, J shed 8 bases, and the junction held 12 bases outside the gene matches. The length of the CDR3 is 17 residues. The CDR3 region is CASSQDHGQRETHEQFF. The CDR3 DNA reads TGCGCCAGCAGCCAAGATCACGGCCAGCGGGAGACCCATGAGCAGTTCTTC.

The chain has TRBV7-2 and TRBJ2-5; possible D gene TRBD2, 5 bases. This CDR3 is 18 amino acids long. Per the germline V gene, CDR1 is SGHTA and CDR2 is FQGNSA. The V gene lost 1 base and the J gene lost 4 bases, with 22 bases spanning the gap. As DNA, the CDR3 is TGTGCCAGCAGCTTAGTCCCCCCCCCAGGAGGCGTCTCAGAGACCCAGTACTTC. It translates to CASSLVPPPGGVSETQYF.

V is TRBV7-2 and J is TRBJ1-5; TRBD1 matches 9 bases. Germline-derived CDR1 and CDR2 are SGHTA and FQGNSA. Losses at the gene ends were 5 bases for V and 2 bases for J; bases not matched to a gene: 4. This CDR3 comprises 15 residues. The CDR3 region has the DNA TGTGCCAGCAGCACCCGGACAGGGGGCAATCAGCCCCAGCATTTT. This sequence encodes CASSTRTGGNQPQHF.

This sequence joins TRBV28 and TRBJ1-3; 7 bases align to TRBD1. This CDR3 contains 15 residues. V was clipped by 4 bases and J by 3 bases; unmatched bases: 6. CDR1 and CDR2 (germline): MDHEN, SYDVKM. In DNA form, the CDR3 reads TGTGCCAGCAGTTCGGGGGGACAGTTTGGAAACACCATATATTTT. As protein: CASSSGGQFGNTIYF.

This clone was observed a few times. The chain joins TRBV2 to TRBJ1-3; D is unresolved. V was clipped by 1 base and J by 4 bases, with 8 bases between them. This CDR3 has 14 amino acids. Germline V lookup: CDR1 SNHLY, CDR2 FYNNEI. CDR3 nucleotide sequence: TGTGCCAGCAGTGAAGGGATTCGAGGAAACACCATATATTTT. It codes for CASSEGIRGNTIYF.

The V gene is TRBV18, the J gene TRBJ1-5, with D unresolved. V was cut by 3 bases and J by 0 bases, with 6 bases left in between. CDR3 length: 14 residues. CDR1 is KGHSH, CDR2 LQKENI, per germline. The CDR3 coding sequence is TGTGCCAGCTCACCCGACTCTAGCAATCAGCCCCAGCATTTT. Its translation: CASSPDSSNQPQHF. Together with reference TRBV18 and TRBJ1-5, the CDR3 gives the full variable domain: NAGVMQNPRHLVRRRGQEARLRCSPMKGHSHVYWYRQLPEEGLKFMVYLQKENIIDESGMPKERFSAEFPKEGPSILRIQQVVRGDSAAYFCASSPDSSNQPQHFGDGTRLSIL.

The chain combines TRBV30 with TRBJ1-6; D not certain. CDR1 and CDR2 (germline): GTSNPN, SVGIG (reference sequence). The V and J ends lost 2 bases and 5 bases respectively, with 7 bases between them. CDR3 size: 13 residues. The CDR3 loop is CAWSPRNNSPLHF. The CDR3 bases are TGTGCCTGGAGTCCCCGGAATAATTCACCCCTCCACTTT.

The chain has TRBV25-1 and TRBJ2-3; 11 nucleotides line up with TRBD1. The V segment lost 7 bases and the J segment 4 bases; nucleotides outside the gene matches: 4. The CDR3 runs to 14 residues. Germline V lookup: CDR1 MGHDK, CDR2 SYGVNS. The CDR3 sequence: CASTWTGGSDTQYF. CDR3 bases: TGTGCCAGCACCTGGACAGGGGGCTCAGATACGCAGTATTTT.

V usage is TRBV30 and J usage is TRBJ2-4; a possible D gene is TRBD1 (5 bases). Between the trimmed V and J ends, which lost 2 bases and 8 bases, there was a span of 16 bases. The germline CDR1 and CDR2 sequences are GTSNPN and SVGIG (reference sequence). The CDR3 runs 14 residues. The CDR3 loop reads CAWSPGQGGDIQYF. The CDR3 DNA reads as TGTGCCTGGAGTCCAGGGCAGGGTGGGGACATTCAGTACTTC. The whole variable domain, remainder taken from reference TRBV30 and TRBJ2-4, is SQTIHQWPATLVQPVGSPLSLECTVEGTSNPNLYWYRQAAGRGLQLLFYSVGIGQISSEVPQNLSASRPQDRQFILSSKKLLLSDSGFYLCAWSPGQGGDIQYFGAGTRLSVL.

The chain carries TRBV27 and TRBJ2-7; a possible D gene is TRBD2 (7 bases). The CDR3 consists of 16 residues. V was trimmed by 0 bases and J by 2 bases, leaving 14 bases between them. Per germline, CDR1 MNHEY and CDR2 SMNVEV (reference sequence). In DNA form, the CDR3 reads TGTGCCAGCAGTTTATCCGTGGGAGGGGGGACCTACGAGCAGTACTTC. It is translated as CASSLSVGGGTYEQYF.

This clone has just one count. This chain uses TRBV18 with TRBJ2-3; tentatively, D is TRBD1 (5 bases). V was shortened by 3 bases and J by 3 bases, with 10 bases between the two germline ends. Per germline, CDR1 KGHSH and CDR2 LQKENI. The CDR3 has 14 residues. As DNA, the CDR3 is TGTGCCAGCTCACCGGACACTCCGACAGATACGCAGTATTTT. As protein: CASSPDTPTDTQYF.

The CDR3 region has the DNA TGTGCCAGCAGTTTAGCCGGGACAGGGGGTTTCACCTTC. Encoded protein: CASSLAGTGGFTF. The rearrangement links TRBV12-3 or TRBV12-4 to TRBJ1-2, with TRBD1 matching over 11 bases. V gave up 0 bases and J gave up 13 bases; unmatched junction bases: 4. This CDR3 region has 13 residues.